This TCR beta chain came from a study of shared clonotypes between healthy human individuals. It was at deep level that the assay was run. Some clones are missing from TCRdb's copy, which holds only in-frame ones; the method was immunoSEQ multiplex PCR. The sample carries about 490,000 clones, 60% to 85% recorded once. The ends were cut back, 1 base at V and 8 bases at J, with 7 bases in the middle. Germline assignment: CDR1 SGHRS and CDR2 YFSETQ. CDR3 size: 12 residues. V is TRBV5-1 and J is TRBJ2-1; unclear D gene. The sequenced sample was PBMCs. The clonotype was recovered from a woman aged 40-49 years in good health. Some clones in this sample may be carry-over from other donors' samples. In nucleotides, the CDR3 is TGCGCCAGCAGCTTGATGGGGTATGAGCAGTTCTTC. Its translation: CASSLMGYEQFF. Filled out from reference TRBV5-1 and TRBJ2-1, the complete variable domain reads KAGVTQTPRYLIKTRGQQVTLSCSPISGHRSVSWYQQTPGQGLQFLFEYFSETQRNKGNFPGRFSGRQFSNSRSEMNVSTLELGDSALYLCASSLMGYEQFFGPGTRLTVL.